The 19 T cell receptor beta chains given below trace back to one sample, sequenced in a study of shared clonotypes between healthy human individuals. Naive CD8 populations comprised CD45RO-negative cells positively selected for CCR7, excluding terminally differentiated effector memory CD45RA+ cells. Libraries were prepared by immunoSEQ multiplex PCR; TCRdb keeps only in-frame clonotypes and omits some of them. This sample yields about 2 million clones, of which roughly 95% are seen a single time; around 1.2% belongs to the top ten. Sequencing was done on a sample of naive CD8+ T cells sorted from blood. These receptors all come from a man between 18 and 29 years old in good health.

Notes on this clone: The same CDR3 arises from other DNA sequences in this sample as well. CDR3 bases: TGTGCCTGGAGTAGACAGGGGAATCAGCCCCAGCATTTT. Its protein product is CAWSRQGNQPQHF. The genes are TRBV30 and TRBJ1-5, with TRBD1 matching over 8 bases. The germline V gene encodes CDR1 GTSNPN and CDR2 SVGIG (reference sequence). J was trimmed by 4 bases and V by 2 bases; bases with no gene match: 1. The CDR3 runs to 13 residues.

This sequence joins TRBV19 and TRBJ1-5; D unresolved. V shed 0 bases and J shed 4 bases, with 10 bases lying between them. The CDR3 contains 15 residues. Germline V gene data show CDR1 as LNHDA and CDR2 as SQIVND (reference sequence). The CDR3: CASSIDRGWNQPQHF. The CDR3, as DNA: TGTGCCAGTAGTATAGATCGGGGTTGGAATCAGCCCCAGCATTTT.

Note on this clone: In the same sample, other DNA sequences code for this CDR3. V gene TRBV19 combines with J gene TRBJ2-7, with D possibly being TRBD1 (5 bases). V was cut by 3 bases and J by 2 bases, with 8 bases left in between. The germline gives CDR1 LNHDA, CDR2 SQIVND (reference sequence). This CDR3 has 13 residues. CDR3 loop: CASSIRVPYEQYF. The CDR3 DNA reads TGTGCCAGTAGTATCAGGGTCCCCTACGAGCAGTACTTC.

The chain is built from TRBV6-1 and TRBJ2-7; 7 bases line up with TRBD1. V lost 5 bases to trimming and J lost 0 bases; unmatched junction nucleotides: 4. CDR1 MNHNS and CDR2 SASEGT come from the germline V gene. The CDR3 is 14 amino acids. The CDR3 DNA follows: TGTGCCAGCAGTTTCAGGGGGAGCTCCTACGAGCAGTACTTC. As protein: CASSFRGSSYEQYF.

The CDR3 loop is CSVEGAGTEAFF. CDR3 DNA sequence: TGCAGCGTTGAGGGGGCAGGGACTGAAGCTTTCTTT. V usage is TRBV29-1 and J usage is TRBJ1-1; TRBD1 might be the D (6 bases). CDR3 length: 12 residues. Germline-derived CDR1 and CDR2 are SQVTM and ANQGSEA. Trimming pared 3 bases from V and 5 bases from J, leaving 10 bases between.

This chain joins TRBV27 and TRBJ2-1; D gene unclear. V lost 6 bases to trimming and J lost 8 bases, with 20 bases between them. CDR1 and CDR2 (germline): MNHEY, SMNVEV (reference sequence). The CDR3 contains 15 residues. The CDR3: CASSPLEQSHHEQFF. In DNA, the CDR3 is TGTGCCAGCAGCCCCTTGGAACAAAGTCATCATGAGCAGTTCTTC.

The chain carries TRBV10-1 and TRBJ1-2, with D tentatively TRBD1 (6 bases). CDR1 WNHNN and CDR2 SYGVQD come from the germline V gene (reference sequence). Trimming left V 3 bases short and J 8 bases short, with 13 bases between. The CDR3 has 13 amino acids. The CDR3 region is CASSDSAGDGYTF. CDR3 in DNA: TGCGCCAGCAGTGACTCGGCAGGGGACGGCTACACCTTC.

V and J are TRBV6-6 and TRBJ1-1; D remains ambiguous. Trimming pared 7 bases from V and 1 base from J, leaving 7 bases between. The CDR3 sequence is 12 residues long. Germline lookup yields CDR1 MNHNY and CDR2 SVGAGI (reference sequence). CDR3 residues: CASTIPNTEAFF. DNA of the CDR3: TGTGCCAGCACCATCCCGAACACTGAAGCTTTCTTT.

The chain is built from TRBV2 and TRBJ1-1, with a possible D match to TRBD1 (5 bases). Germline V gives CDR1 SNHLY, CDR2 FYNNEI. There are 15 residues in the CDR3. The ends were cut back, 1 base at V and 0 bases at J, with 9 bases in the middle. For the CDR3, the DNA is TGTGCCAGCAGTGAAGATTGGGGGGTGAACACTGAAGCTTTCTTT. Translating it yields CASSEDWGVNTEAFF.

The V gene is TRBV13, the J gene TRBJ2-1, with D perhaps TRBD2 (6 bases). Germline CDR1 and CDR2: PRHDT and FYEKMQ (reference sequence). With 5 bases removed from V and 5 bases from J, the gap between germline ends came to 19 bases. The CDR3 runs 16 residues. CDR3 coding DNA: TGTGCCAGCAGCCTCCTAGCCGTTAGCGGAGACAATGAGCAGTTCTTC. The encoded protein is CASSLLAVSGDNEQFF.

CDR3 in DNA: TGTGCCAGTAGTATAGACGGCGGCAGGGGGTTGAGTGGCTACACCTTC. Encoded protein: CASSIDGGRGLSGYTF. This chain connects TRBV19 to TRBJ1-2; 7 positions agree with TRBD1. Unmatched junction bases numbered 11, after V lost 0 bases and J lost 7 bases. The CDR3 runs 16 residues. Germline V gives CDR1 LNHDA, CDR2 SQIVND (reference sequence). Full variable domain (missing parts from reference TRBV19 and TRBJ1-2): DGGITQSPKYLFRKEGQNVTLSCEQNLNHDAMYWYRQDPGQGLRLIYYSQIVNDFQKGDIAEGYSVSREKKESFPLTVTSAQKNPTAFYLCASSIDGGRGLSGYTFGSGTRLTVV.

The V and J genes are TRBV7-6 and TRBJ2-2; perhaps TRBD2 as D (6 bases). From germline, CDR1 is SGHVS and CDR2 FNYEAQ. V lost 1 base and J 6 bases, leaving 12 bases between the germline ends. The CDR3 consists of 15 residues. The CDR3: CASSLVFGGSGELFF. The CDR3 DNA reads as TGTGCCAGCAGCTTAGTGTTCGGGGGTTCCGGGGAGCTGTTTTTT.

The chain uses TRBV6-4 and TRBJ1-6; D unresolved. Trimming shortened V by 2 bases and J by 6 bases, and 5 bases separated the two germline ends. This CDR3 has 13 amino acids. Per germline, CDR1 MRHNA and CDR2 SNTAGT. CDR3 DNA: TGTGCCAGCAGTGACGGCCGTAATTCACCCCTCCACTTT. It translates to CASSDGRNSPLHF.

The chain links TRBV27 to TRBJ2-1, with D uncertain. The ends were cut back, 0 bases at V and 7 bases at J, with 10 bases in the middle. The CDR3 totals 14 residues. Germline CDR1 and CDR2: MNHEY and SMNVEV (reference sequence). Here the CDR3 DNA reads TGTGCCAGCAGTTTATCGCTTACGGGTAATGAGCAGTTCTTC. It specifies CASSLSLTGNEQFF.

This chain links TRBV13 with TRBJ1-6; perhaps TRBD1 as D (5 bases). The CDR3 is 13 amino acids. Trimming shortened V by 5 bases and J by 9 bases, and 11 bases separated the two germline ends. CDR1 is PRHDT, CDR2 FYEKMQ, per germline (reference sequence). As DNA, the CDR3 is TGTGCCAGCAGCACTGAAGGGGTTTCACCCCTCCACTTT. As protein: CASSTEGVSPLHF.

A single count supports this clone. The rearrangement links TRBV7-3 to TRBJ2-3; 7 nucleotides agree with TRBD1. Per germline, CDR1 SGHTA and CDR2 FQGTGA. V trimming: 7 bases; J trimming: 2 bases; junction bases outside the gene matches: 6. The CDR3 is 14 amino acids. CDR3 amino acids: CASNQGDFTDTQYF. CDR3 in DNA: TGTGCCAGCAACCAGGGGGATTTCACAGATACGCAGTATTTT.

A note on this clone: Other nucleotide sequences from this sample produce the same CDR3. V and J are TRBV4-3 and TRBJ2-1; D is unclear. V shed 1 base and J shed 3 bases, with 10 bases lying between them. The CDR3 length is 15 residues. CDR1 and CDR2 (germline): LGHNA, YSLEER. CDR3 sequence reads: CASSQASGGYNEQFF. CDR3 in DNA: TGCGCCAGCAGCCAAGCGTCGGGTGGCTACAATGAGCAGTTCTTC.

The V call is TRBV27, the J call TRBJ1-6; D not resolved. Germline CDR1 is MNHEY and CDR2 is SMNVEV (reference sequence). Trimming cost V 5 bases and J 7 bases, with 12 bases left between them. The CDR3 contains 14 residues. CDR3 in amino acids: CASSPVSGNSPLHF. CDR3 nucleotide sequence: TGTGCCAGCAGTCCGGTGAGCGGGAATTCACCCCTCCACTTT.

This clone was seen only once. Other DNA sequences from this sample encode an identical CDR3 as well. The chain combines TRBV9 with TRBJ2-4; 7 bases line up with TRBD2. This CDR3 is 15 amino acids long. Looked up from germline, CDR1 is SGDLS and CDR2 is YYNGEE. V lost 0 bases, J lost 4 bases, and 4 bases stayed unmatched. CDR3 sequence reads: CASSVGGGAKNIQYF. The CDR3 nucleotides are TGTGCCAGCAGCGTAGGGGGAGGGGCTAAAAACATTCAGTACTTC.